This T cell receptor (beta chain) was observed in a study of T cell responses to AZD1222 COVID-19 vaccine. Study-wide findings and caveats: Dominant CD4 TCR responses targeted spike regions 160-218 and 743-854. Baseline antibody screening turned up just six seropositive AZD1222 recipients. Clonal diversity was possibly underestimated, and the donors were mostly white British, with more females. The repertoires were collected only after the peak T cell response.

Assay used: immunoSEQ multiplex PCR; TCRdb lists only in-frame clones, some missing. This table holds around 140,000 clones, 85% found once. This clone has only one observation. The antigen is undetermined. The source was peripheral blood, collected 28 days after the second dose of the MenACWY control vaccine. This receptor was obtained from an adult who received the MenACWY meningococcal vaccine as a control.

The CDR3 nucleotides are TGTGCCAGCAGTTTTCCCCCTGGCTACACCTTC. It yields the protein CASSFPPGYTF. V gene TRBV6-2 or TRBV6-3 combines with J gene TRBJ1-2; D gene unclear. Germline lookup yields CDR1 MNHEY and CDR2 SVGEGT. The ends were cut back, 4 bases at V and 7 bases at J, with 7 bases in the middle. This CDR3 contains 11 residues.